The 2 T cell receptor beta chains in this list originate from one sample, sequenced in a study of blood T cell repertoires in COVID-19. TCRdb keeps only in-frame clones here, not all; method: immunoSEQ multiplex PCR. Here the sample spans 180,000 or so clones, around four fifths being singletons. Sequencing input: PBMCs or T cells enriched from blood (not recorded which). Every receptor here comes from an older woman who had recovered from COVID-19.

The rearrangement joins TRBV6-2 or TRBV6-3 to TRBJ1-6; D call uncertain. The CDR3 totals 13 residues. Trimming took off 6 bases at V and 9 bases at J, with 12 bases between the two ends. Germline V lookup: CDR1 MNHEY, CDR2 SVGEGT. This CDR3 is CASSLQRGSPLHF. Written as DNA, the CDR3 is TGTGCCAGCAGCCTTCAGCGGGGTTCACCCCTCCACTTT.

J is TRBJ2-3 and V is TRBV3-1 (or the pseudogene TRBV3-2), with D perhaps TRBD2 (6 bases). The V end was cut by 3 bases, the J end by 2 bases, with 15 bases between. Looked up from germline, CDR1 is LGHDT and CDR2 is YNNKEL (reference sequence). This CDR3 has 16 residues. This CDR3 is CASSQAPSVNTDTQYF. The CDR3 DNA sequence: TGTGCCAGCAGCCAGGCCCCTAGCGTGAACACAGATACGCAGTATTTT.